The following is a T cell receptor beta chain sequence with its context. Its antigen is currently unknown. The data belong to a study of PD-1 blockade in mismatch repair-deficient tumors. On the study more broadly: Patients had around 12 mismatch repair-deficient cancer types, all previously treated and progressing.

Assay used: immunoSEQ multiplex PCR; TCRdb lists only in-frame clones, some missing. The table includes about 35,000 clones, around 80% detected once. Germline loops: CDR1 KGHSH, CDR2 LQKENI. Trimming removed 6 bases at V and 0 bases at J, with 12 bases between. This CDR3 spans 15 amino acids. Study-wide findings and caveats: Rapid post-treatment expansion, then contraction, generally preceding radiologic response, marked tumor-resident clones.

A few pembrolizumab responders had their TCRs sequenced. The source material was PBMCs, sampled approximately 6 weeks after starting pembrolizumab. The gene calls are TRBV18 and TRBJ1-3; tentatively, D is TRBD1 (6 bases). The receptor was isolated from an adult with mismatch repair-deficient cancer. The chain's CDR3 is CASSLAGVSGNTIYF. CDR3 DNA: TGTGCCAGCTCTCTCGCAGGGGTCTCTGGAAACACCATATATTTT. The full variable domain, in which reference TRBV18 and TRBJ1-3 provide the parts outside the CDR3, is NAGVMQNPRHLVRRRGQEARLRCSPMKGHSHVYWYRQLPEEGLKFMVYLQKENIIDESGMPKERFSAEFPKEGPSILRIQQVVRGDSAAYFCASSLAGVSGNTIYFGEGSWLTVV.